This T cell receptor beta chain was profiled in a study of shared clonotypes between healthy human individuals (dated by TCRdb to the early 2020s). With regard to the full study: The cohort included a few men and a couple of women between 18 and 49 years of age. For each donor, CD4 naive and CD4 memory were each run on three plates, CD8 naive on two plates, and CD8 memory on one plate. Blood TCR repertoires of 5 or 6 healthy adults were deeply sequenced to estimate repertoire size and the extent of clonotype sharing between individuals. Different laboratories and diverse techniques were used to prepare libraries and sequence TCR repertoires, to increase sequencing depth and limit assay-specific biases. Leukapheresis yielded between about 0.9 and 8.9 billion PBMCs per donor.

Concerning this clone itself: There is no known antigen for this receptor. No per-base quality is available; no much larger clone lies one base away.

The investigation overall reported the following: The genetic and exposure-history diversity represented was limited by the small number of donors. Larger estimated clonotype richness was generally found for naive subsets than for memory subsets. Pairwise subsampling led to the expectation that sequencing depth would affect the degree of clonotype sharing among donors. Incomplete sequencing was indicated by rarefaction of sorted-subset datasets, despite the large sequencing depth. Sharing across a few donors was observed for 5% to 6.5% of naive CD4, 3% to 3.5% of naive CD8, about 2.3% of memory CD4, and around 0.44% of memory CD8 clonotypes. Only blood was sampled, and tissue TCR repertoires likely differ from those in blood. Compared with non-shared clonotypes, clonotypes shared by all four sorted-subset donors had higher generation probabilities.

Using the deep immunoSEQ assay, multiplex PCR amplified TCR CDR3 regions from genomic DNA. Extracted genomic DNA from each cell subset was distributed evenly across all wells of several immunoSEQ 96-well plates, and each plate was treated as a replicate. Each replicate PCR for sorted subsets received about 220 ng genomic DNA, equal to 28,000 or so T cell genomes. Purified libraries were quantified with a Qubit 3.0 fluorometer, sized on a Bioanalyzer 2100, and re-quantified with the KAPA Library Quantification kit. Every immunoSEQ 96-well plate was sequenced on a separate single-read 150-cycle Illumina NextSeq 550 flow cell. Processing in the source paper ran as follows. The immunoSEQ output contained only junctional sequences without quality scores, so filtering could not match that applied to full-length reads. Sequences were annotated with PyIR, a Python wrapper for IgBLAST v1.9, using IMGT germline references to assign V/J genes and CDR3. Reads were filtered out if the reads had weak V/J assignments (E-value above 1e-6), no CDR3, stop codons, out-of-frame junctions, or ambiguous translated residues. A V3J clonotype was defined by an identical inferred V gene, J gene, and CDR3 amino acid sequence. Percentage overlap between repertoires was computed as shared unique clonotypes divided by the size of the smaller repertoire. Richness of each repertoire was evaluated using RTK rarefaction, the Chao1 estimator, and Recon v2.1 estimates of unobserved clonotypes. Generation probabilities for all TCRbeta clonotypes obtained by the gDNA method from several donors were computed using OLGA. TCRdb limited this immuneACCESS table to in-frame rearrangements with V and J called. A share of clones is missing; checked studies link under half to unresolved V genes, and the rest is unexplained. D and trimming were read from the DNA, whereas the V and J calls and clone size are those reported in that table. The sample contains around 1,900,000 clones, just under 95% of them found a single time. The ten largest clones add up to over 1.5% of the sample.

Based on the germline V gene, the CDR1 and CDR2 sequences are SGDLS and YYNGEE. The CDR3 measures 18 amino acids from cysteine to phenylalanine. Solely the CDR3 DNA is kept, with 54 bases framed from the first base. V lost 3 bases and J lost 0 bases; the stretch between them is 19 bases long. CD8 naive samples were obtained by positive selection for CCR7 among CD45RO-negative cells, yielding a CD45RA+CCR7+ population from which TemRA cells were excluded. The donors were healthy, HIV-negative adults with no recently reported acute infections or vaccinations. All donors were Caucasian adults living in Nashville, Tennessee, USA. Blood was obtained by leukapheresis, after which PBMCs were separated by Ficoll-Histopaque density gradient centrifugation and cryopreserved in liquid nitrogen vapor phase. Analytical flow cytometry was used to check the purity and quantity of every magnetically sorted T cell population. Genomic DNA was isolated from each sorted fraction and quantified by UV absorbance on a Nanodrop 2000c.

The TCR originated in a young man in good health. Some clones in this sample may be carry-over from other donors' samples. This sequence uses TRBV9 and TRBJ1-3, and TRBD1 may be the D gene, going by 6 matching bases. Source material: naive CD8+ T cells from PBMCs. What this sample's cell subset or site label stands for: CD45RA+CCR7+. The sequence in DNA is TGTGCCAGCAGCGGTCAACAGGGCTCTTACTACTCTGGAAACACCATATATTTT. Its amino acids are CASSGQQGSYYSGNTIYF. The full variable domain, completed from the reference TRBV9 and TRBJ1-3 proteins outside the CDR3, reads DSGVTQTPKHLITATGQRVTLRCSPRSGDLSVYWYQQSLDQGLQFLIQYYNGEERAKGNILERFSAQQFPDLHSELNLSSLELGDSALYFCASSGQQGSYYSGNTIYFGEGSWLTVV.